This T cell receptor beta chain was recorded in a study of cytomegalovirus exposure and HLA in healthy donors (dated by TCRdb to 2016 to 2017). A note on the overall study: An earlier analysis of some 620 of the donors reported about 300 Gb of sequence data and approximately 120 million unique TCR beta sequences obtained from roughly 170 million T cells. Roughly 300 gigabases of sequencing data and 80 million or so unique TCR sequences were included in an early release covering 550 to 650 HLA-typed donors. Of the roughly 410 genotyped donors, roughly 80% were placed in the genetic ancestry cluster associated with self-reported Caucasian donors. The study was designed to test whether signatures of past pathogen exposure could be identified by cataloging public T cell receptors. The study used immunosequencing to profile the T cell repertoires of 600 to 850 subjects and linked those repertoires to cytomegalovirus serostatus. A separate validation cohort of roughly 130 different subjects was used in addition to the approximately 700-subject first cohort. The study combined high-throughput TCR immunosequencing, statistical association of individual TCRs with disease status, and machine learning to predict cytomegalovirus infection status. A later analysis re-examined previously published TCR beta repertoires from over 500 donors and added high-resolution HLA genotyping to investigate patterns of TCR occurrence. The later analysis used no new phenotypic data to find candidate immune exposures, relying instead on TCR beta sequences and their occurrence across donors. An earlier analysis of several hundred of the donors applied high-throughput TCR beta sequencing to assess whether each TCR beta V gene segment acted as functional or pseudogenic. Donor age, sex, ethnicity and CMV serostatus were compiled together with the repertoire data. A later genetic analysis took genome-wide SNP genotypes for about three fifths of the 666 donors and used that subset as a discovery cohort. All discovery cohort repertoires had been generated on a single sequencing platform. Both class I and class II loci were covered by HLA typing, at four-digit resolution. The number of typed donors differed by locus: about 629-630 for A, B, C, DRB1 and DQB1; 522 for DQA1; 606 for DPA1; and around 490 for DPB1. Four to six DR-DQ haplotypes were handled as single units for association and clustering, since linkage in the cohort was strong. Among some 400 genotyped donors of the cohort, an average of around 240,000 unique TCR beta nucleotide sequences were sequenced per donor, roughly a sixth of them non-productive.

With regard to this clone: No cognate antigen has been identified for it. No qualities accompany the bases; no much larger clone lies one base away.

Including cysteine and phenylalanine, the CDR3 has 14 amino acids. Only the CDR3 DNA is retained, 42 bases long and in frame from the first base. The V end loses 2 bases and the J end loses 4 bases, and a stretch of 11 bases separates them. The CDR1 and CDR2 encoded by the germline V gene are SGHTA and FQGTGA. Receptors were amplified or captured by the immunoSEQ multiplex PCR assay. A mixture of 60 forward primers for TCR Vbeta segments and 13 reverse primers for TCR Jbeta segments was used in the multiplex PCR. The CDR3 region of rearranged TCR beta genes was amplified from genomic DNA by a multiplex PCR assay. The amplified TCR beta libraries were sequenced on the Illumina HiSeq System as 87-base-pair reads. From the authors' description of their analysis: In a later analysis, 77 million or so unique TCR beta chains were counted across the roughly 670 repertoires, and approximately 11 million of these chains were shared by at least two donors. Raw reads were error-corrected and collapsed into unique sequences by a nearest-neighbor algorithm in which closely related sequences were merged to remove PCR and sequencing errors. V, D and J gene segments were assigned by aligning CDR3 sequences to IMGT reference sequences. For a sequence to be retained, a match of at least six nucleotides to both a V gene segment and a J gene segment was required. A rearrangement was called productive if the CDR3 had no stop codons and remained in frame with V and J, and every other rearrangement was called non-productive. Following IMGT convention, CDR3 was defined as the stretch from the second conserved V-encoded cysteine to the conserved J-encoded phenylalanine. The earlier analysis of fewer than 700 of the donors excluded sequences that lacked an unambiguous match to a single V gene segment. An earlier analysis of a few hundred of the donors called V segments functional above 56.7% productive rearrangements and segregating when the between-donor standard deviation exceeded 5%. To diagnose cytomegalovirus status from the catalog of TCR beta chain sequences, a statistical classification framework was built. A later analysis assigned V and J genes by comparing TCR nucleotide sequences with IMGT/GENE-DB human TR gene sequences. Using the TCRdist pipeline, a later analysis assigned CDR3 sequences along with most-parsimonious VDJ recombination scenarios. In a later analysis, each TCR beta chain was defined by its CDR3 amino acid sequence together with its V-gene family, and reads lacking a unique V-gene family were excluded. A later analysis removed 500 to 650 highly shared, low-generation-probability nucleotide sequences to deal with suspected cross-contamination and a sequencing artifact. For each public chain, a later analysis derived a clonal expansion index from normalized ranks of inferred template counts within each repertoire. A later analysis computed generation probabilities with a VDJ recombination model fitted to out-of-frame rearrangements, and checked the results against IGoR. Hypergeometric tests were used in a later analysis to score TCR-TCR, TCR-HLA and TCR-CMV co-occurrence, with a repertoire-size bias correction applied to the TCR pairs. In a later analysis, false discovery rates were estimated by permuting HLA or CMV assignments 20 times. In a later analysis, co-occurring TCRs were grouped using DBSCAN, and TCRdist sequence similarity was added for clustering within HLA-allele-positive subsets. For co-occurrence clustering, repertoires with fewer than 30,000 or more than 120,000 public chains were excluded, along with a handful of repertoires with anomalous nucleotide sharing. Held by TCRdb, this immuneACCESS table contains in-frame sequences only and omits some clones. Under half of the omission traces to an unresolved V gene where checked; the cause of the rest is unknown. From that table come the V and J calls and clone size; the DNA was used to work out D and trimming. In this sample the table shows about 160,000 clones, approximately 80% of which occur a single time. Less than 4.5% of the sample is taken by the ten largest.

The cohort was made up of about 610 healthy bone marrow donors. All cohort members were sampled while nominally healthy, although unrecorded immune exposures were likely present. The donor tested CMV seropositive, placing the donor among the 289 seropositive members of the cohort. A peripheral blood sample was provided by each donor, and peripheral blood mononuclear cells were used for TCR beta sequencing. The Qiagen DNeasy Blood Extraction Kit was used to extract genomic DNA from the blood cell samples. Points the paper makes about the study in general: Because some donors lacked HLA typing at each locus, the association tests relied only on the typed subset. A cluster of highly shared sequence variants was judged likely to be a technical artifact of the sequencing pipeline. A later genetic analysis associated a missense DCLRE1C variant with V-gene and J-gene trimming of TCR beta chains, and an independent cohort replicated the association. The authors suggested that the approach could potentially be extended to other disease states and immunological phenotypes. The 87-base-pair reads could not distinguish some IMGT-functional V segments, including TRBV6-2 and TRBV6-3, so those segments were excluded. In a later analysis, most CMV-associated TCR beta chains were found to appear HLA-restricted, with HLA associations seemingly driven largely by CMV exposure. Specific HLA alleles were associated with 16,951 TCR beta sequences at a false discovery rate of 0.05 in a later analysis. A few of the identified cytomegalovirus-associated TCR beta chains were confirmed in vitro to be specific for cytomegalovirus antigens. When HLA alleles, especially DR and DQ, strongly co-occurred, TCR associations were difficult to assign to individual alleles. CMV serostatus was the only immune exposure information available for the cohort. In a later analysis, HLA-associated TCR beta chains showed more clonal expansion and lower generation probabilities than non-associated chains that were equally common. According to a later analysis, TCR association rates differed among HLA loci, with DRB1 alleles showing the most associated TCRs and HLA-C alleles showing the fewest. According to a later genetic analysis, donors in an Asian-associated ancestry cluster had fewer N-insertions in productive TCRs than the approximately 610-donor mean. Because counts were too low, more than 15 rarely observed V segments, including chromosome 9 orphons, were left out of the earlier analysis of 500 to 750 of the donors. While some public TCRs were present in many individuals, most TCR sequences turned up only very rarely across donors. According to a later analysis, parvovirus B19, influenza, CMV and Epstein-Barr virus appeared linked to several top co-occurrence clusters. The cohort was sequenced for TCR beta chains only, and without alpha or paired-chain data the features that could be detected were limited. A further reported finding was that TCR beta sequences accurately predicted the HLA-A and HLA-B alleles for most subjects in the first cohort. Cytomegalovirus status was reported to be diagnosed by the classifier with high specificity and sensitivity in both the original and validation cohorts. A total of 150 to 200 TCR beta chains were listed by the study as associated with cytomegalovirus. An earlier analysis of roughly 570 of the donors showed that most TCR beta V segments appeared in productive rearrangements either about 87% or about 30% of the time, which broadly matched IMGT annotations. The presence/absence analyses assumed that sequencing depth was roughly uniform across donors, and that assumption may not be true. Correlated functional status among segregating V segments might reflect linkage disequilibrium, but an unknown experimental factor could not be ruled out.

This TCR came from a man aged 25 to 40 in good health and CMV-seropositive. The receptor chain draws on TRBV7-3 and TRBJ2-5; TRBD1 is a possible D gene, resting on 6 matching bases. Sequenced material: PBMCs. The CDR3 loop reads CASSLGGRGETQYF. The DNA reads TGTGCCAGCAGCTTAGGAGGCAGGGGAGAGACCCAGTACTTC. Full variable domain (CDR3 extended with the reference TRBV7-3 and TRBJ2-5 proteins): GAGVSQTPSNKVTEKGKYVELRCDPISGHTALYWYRQSLGQGPEFLIYFQGTGAADDSGLPNDRFFAVRPEGSVSTLKIQRTERGDSAVYLCASSLGGRGETQYFGPGTRLLVL.